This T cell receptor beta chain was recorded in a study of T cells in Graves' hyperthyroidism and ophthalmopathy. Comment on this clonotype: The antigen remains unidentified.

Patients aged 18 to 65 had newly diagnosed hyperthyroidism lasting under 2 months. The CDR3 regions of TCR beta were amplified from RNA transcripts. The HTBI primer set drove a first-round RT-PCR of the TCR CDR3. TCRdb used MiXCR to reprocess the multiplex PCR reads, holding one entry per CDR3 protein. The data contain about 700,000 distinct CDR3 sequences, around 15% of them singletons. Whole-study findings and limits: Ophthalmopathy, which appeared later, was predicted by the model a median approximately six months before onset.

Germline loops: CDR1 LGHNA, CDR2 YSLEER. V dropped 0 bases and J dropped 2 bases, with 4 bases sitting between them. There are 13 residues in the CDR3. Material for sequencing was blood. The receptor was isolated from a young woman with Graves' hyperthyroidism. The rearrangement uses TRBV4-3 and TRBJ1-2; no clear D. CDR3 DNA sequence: TGCGCCAGCAGCCAAGATACGAACTATGGCTACACCTTC. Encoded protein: CASSQDTNYGYTF.